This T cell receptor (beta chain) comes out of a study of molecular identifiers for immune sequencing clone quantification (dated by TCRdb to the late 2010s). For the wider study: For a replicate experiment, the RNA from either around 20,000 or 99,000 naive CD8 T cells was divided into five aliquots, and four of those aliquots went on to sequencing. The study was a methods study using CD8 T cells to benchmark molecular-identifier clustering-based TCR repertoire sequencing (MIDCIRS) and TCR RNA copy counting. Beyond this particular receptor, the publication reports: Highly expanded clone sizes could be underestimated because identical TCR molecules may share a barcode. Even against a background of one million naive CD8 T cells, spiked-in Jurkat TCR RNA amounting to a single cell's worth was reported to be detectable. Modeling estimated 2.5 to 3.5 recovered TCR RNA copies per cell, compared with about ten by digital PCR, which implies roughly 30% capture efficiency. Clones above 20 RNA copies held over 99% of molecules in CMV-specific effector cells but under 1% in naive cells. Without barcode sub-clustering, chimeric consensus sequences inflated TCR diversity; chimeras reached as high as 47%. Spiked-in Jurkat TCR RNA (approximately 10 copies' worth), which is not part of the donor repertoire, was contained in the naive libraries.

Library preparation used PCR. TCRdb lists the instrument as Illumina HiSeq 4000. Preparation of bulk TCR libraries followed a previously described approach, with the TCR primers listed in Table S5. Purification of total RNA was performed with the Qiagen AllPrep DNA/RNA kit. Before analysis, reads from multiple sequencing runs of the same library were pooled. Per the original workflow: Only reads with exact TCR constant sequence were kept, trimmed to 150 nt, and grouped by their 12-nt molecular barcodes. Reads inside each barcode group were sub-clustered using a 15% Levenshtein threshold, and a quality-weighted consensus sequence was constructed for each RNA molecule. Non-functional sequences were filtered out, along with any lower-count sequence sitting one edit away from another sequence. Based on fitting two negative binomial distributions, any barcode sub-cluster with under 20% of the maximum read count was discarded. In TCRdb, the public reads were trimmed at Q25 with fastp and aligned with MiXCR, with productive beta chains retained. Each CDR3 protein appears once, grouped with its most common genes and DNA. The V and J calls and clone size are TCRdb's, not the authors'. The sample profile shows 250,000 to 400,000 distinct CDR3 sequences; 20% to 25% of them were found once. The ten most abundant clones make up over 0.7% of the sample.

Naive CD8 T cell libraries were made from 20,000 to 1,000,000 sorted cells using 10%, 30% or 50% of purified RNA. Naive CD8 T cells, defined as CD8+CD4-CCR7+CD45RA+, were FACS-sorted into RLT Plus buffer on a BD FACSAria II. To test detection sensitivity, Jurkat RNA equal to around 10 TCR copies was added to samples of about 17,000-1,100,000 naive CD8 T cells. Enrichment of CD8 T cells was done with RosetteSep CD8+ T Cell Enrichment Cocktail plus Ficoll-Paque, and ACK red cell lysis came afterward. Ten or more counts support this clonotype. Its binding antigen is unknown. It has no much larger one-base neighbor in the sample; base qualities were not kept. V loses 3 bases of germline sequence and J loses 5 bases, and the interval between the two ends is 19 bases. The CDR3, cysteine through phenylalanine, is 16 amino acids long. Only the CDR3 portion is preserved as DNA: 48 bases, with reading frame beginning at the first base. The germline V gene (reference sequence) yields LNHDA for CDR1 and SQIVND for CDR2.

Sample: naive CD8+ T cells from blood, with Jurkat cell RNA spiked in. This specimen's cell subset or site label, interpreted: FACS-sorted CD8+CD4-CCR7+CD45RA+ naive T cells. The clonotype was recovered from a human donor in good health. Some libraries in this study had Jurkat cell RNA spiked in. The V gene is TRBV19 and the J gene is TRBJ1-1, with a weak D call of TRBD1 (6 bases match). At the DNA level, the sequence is TGTGCCAGTAGTATTGCCCCAGGGACATGGGAGACTGAAGCTTTCTTT. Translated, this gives CASSIAPGTWETEAFF.